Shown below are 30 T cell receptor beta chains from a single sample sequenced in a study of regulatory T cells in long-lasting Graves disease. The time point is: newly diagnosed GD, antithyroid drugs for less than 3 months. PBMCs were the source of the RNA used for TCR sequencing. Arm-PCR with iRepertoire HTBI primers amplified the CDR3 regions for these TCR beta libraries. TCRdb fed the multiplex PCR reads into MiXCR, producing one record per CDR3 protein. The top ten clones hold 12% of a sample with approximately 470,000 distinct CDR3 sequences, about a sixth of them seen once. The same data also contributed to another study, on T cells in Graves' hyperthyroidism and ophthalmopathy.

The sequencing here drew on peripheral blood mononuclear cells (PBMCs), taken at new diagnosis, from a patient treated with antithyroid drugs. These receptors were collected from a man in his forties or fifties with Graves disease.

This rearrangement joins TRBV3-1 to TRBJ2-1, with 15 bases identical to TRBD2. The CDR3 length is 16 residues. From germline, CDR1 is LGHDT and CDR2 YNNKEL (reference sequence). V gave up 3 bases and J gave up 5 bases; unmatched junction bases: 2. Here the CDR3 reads CASSHGLAGGHNEQFF. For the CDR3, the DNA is TGTGCCAGCAGCCATGGACTAGCGGGAGGGCACAATGAGCAGTTCTTC.

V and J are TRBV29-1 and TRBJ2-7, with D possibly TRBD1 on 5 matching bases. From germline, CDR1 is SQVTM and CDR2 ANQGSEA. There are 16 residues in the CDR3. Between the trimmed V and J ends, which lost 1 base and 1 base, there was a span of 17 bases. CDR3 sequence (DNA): TGCAGCGTTGAAGGCGTTGACAATCAGGGATCCTACGAGCAGTACTTC. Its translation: CSVEGVDNQGSYEQYF.

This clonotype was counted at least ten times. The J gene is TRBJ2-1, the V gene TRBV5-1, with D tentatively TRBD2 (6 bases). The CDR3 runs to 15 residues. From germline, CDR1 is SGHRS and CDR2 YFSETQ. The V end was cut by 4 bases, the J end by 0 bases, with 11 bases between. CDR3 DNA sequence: TGCGCCAGCAGCCCCCTGACTAGCTCCTACAATGAGCAGTTCTTC. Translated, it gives CASSPLTSSYNEQFF.

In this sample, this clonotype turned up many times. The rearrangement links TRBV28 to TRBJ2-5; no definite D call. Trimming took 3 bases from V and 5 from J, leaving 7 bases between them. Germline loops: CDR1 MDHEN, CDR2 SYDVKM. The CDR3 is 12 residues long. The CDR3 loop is CASSFEQETQYF. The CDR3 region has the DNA TGTGCCAGCAGTTTCGAACAGGAGACCCAGTACTTC.

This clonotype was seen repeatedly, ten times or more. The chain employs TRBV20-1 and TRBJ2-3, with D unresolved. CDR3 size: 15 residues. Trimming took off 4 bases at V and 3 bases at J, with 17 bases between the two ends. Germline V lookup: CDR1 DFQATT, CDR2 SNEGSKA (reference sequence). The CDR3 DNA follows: TGCAGTGCTATTCCCTTCCAGCGAATAACAGATACGCAGTATTTT. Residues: CSAIPFQRITDTQYF.

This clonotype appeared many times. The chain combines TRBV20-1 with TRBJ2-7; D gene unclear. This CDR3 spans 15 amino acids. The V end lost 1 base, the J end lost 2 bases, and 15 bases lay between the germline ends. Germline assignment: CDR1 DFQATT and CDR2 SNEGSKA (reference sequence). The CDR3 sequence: CSARALTVSPYEQYF. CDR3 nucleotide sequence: TGCAGTGCTAGAGCTCTGACTGTCAGTCCCTACGAGCAGTACTTC.

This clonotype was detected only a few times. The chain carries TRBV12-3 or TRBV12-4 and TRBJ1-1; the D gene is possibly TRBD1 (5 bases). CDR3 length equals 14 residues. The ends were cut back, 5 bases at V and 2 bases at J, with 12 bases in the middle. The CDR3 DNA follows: TGTGCCAGCAGTCCGGGACTGGCAAACACTGAAGCTTTCTTT. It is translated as CASSPGLANTEAFF.

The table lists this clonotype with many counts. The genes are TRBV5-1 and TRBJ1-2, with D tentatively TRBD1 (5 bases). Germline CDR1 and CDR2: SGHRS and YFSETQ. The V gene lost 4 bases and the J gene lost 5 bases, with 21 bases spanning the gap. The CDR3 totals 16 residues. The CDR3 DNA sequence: TGCGCCAGCAGCGTTAAGGGGTTTCCGGAAAATTATGGCTACACCTTC. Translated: CASSVKGFPENYGYTF.

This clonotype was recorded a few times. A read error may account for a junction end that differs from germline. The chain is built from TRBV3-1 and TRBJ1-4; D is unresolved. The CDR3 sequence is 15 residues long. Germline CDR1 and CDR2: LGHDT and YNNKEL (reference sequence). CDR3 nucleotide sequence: TGTGCCAGCAGCGTTGGCCGTGCAACTAATGAAAAACTGCTTTTT. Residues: CASSVGRATNEKLLF. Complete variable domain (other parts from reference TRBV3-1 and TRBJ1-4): DTAVSQTPKYLVTQMGNDKSIKCEQNLGHDTMYWYKQDSKKFLKIMFSYNNKELIINETVPNRFSPKSPDKAHLNLHINSLELGDSAVYFCASSVGRATNEKLLFGSGTQLSVL.

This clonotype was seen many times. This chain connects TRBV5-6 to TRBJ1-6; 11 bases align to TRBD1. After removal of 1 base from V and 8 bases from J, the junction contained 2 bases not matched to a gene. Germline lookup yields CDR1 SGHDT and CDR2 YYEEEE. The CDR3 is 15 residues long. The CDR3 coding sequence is TGTGCCAGCAGCTTGAGGACAGGGGGCCATTCACCCCTCCACTTT. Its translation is CASSLRTGGHSPLHF.

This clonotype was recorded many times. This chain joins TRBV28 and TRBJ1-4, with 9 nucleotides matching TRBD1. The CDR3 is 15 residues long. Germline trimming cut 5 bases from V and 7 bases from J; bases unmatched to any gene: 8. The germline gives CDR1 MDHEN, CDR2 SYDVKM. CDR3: CASSQSGTGIEKLFF. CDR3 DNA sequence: TGTGCCAGCAGTCAGTCCGGGACAGGGATTGAAAAACTGTTTTTT.

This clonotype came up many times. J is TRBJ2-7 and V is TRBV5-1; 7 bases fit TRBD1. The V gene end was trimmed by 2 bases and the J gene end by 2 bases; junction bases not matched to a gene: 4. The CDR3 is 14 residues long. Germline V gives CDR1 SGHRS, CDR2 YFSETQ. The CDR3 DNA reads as TGCGCCAGCAGCTTTGAGCAGGGGGCCTACGAGCAGTACTTC. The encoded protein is CASSFEQGAYEQYF.

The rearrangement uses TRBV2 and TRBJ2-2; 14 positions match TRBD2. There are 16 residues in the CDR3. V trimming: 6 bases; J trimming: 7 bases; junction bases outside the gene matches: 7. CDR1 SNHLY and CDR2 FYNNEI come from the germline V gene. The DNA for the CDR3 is TGTGCCAGCAGGCCGACTAGCGGGAGGGCCGTCGGGGAGCTGTTTTTT. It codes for CASRPTSGRAVGELFF.

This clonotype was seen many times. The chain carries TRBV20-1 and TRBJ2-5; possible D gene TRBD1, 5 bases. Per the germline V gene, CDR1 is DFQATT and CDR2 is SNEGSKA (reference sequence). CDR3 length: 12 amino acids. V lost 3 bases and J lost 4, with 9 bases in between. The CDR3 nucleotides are TGCAGTGCTAGGAGGACATCAGAGACCCAGTACTTC. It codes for CSARRTSETQYF.

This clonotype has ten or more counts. CDR3 bases: TGTGCCAGCAGCTTAGGAGGGCCAACTAATGAAAAACTGTTTTTT. Its translation is CASSLGGPTNEKLFF. The rearrangement links TRBV7-8 to TRBJ1-4; D not resolved. CDR3 length: 15 residues. CDR1 and CDR2 from the germline V gene are SGHVS and FQNEAQ. Trimming removed 1 base at V and 0 bases at J, with 6 bases between. Full variable domain (outside the CDR3, taken from reference TRBV7-8 and TRBJ1-4): GAGVSQSPRYKVAKRGQDVALRCDPISGHVSLFWYQQALGQGPEFLTYFQNEAQLDKSGLPSDRFFAERPEGSVSTLKIQRTQQEDSAVYLCASSLGGPTNEKLFFGSGTQLSVL.

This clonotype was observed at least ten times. Here the CDR3 reads CSARGTGAKNIQYF. CDR3 DNA sequence: TGCAGTGCTAGAGGGACAGGGGCCAAAAACATTCAGTACTTC. The genes are TRBV20-1 and TRBJ2-4; TRBD1 aligns across 8 bases. The CDR3 covers 14 residues. Trimming cost V 1 base and J 1 base; bases outside gene matches: 0. The germline V gene has CDR1 DFQATT and CDR2 SNEGSKA (reference sequence).

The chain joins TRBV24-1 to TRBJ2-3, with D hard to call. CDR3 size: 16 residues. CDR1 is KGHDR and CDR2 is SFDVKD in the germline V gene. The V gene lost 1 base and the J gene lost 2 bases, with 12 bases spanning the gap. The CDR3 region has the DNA TGTGCCACCAGTGATTTAGCGATGGGTCCCACAGATACGCAGTATTTT. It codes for CATSDLAMGPTDTQYF.

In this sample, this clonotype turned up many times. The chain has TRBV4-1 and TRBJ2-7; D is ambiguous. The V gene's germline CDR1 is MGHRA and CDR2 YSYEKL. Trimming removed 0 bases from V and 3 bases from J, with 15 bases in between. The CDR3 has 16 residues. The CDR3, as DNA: TGCGCCAGCAGCCAAGAGATGCCGGGTAGAGGCTACGAGCAGTACTTC. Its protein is CASSQEMPGRGYEQYF.

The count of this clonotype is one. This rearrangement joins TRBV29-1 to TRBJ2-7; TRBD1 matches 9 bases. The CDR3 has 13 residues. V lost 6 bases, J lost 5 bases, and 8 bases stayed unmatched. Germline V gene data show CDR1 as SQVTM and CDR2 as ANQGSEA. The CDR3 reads CSVTQGAGDEQYF. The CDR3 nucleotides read TGCAGCGTGACACAGGGGGCTGGCGACGAGCAGTACTTC.

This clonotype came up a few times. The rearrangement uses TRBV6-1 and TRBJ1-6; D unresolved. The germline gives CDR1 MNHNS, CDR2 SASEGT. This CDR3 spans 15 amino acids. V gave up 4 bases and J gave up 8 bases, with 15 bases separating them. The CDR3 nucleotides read TGTGCCAGCAGTGGATTGACTCCACCGGATTCACCCCTCCACTTT. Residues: CASSGLTPPDSPLHF.

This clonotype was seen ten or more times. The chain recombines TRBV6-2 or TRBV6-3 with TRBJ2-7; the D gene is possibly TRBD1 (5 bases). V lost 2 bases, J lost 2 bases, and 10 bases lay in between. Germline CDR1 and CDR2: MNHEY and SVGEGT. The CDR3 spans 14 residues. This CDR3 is CASSYGAGAYEQYF. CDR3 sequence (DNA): TGTGCCAGCAGTTACGGGGCAGGAGCCTACGAGCAGTACTTC.

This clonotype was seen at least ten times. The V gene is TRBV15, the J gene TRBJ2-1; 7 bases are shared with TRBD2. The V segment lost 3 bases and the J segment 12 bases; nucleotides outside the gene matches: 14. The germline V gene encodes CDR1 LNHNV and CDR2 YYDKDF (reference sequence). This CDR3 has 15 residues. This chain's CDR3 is CATSRGLVGGSAQFF. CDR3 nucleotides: TGTGCCACCAGCAGGGGATTAGTGGGAGGGTCAGCGCAGTTCTTC.

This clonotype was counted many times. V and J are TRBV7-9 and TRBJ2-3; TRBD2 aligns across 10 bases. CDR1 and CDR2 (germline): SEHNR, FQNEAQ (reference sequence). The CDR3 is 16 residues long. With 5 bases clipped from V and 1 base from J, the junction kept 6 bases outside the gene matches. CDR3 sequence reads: CASSPGTSEGTDTQYF. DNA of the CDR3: TGTGCCAGCAGCCCTGGGACTAGCGAAGGCACAGATACGCAGTATTTT.

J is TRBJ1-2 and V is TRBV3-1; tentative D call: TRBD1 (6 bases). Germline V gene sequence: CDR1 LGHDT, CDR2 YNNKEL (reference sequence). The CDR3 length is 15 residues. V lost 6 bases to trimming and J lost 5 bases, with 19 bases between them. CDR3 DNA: TGTGCCAGCAGTCAGGACAGCTCGAAGCAGTATGGCTACACCTTC. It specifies CASSQDSSKQYGYTF. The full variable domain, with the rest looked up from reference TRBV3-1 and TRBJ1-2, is DTAVSQTPKYLVTQMGNDKSIKCEQNLGHDTMYWYKQDSKKFLKIMFSYNNKELIINETVPNRFSPKSPDKAHLNLHINSLELGDSAVYFCASSQDSSKQYGYTFGSGTRLTVV.

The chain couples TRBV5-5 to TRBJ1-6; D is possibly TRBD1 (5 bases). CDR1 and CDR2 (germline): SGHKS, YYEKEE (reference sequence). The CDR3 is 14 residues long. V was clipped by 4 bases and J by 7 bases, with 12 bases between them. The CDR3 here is CASSHGTSNSPLHF. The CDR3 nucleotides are TGTGCCAGCAGCCACGGGACCTCGAATTCACCCCTCCACTTT. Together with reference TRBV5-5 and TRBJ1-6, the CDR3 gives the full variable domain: DAGVTQSPTHLIKTRGQQVTLRCSPISGHKSVSWYQQVLGQGPQFIFQYYEKEERGRGNFPDRFSARQFPNYSSELNVNALLLGDSALYLCASSHGTSNSPLHFGNGTRLTVT.

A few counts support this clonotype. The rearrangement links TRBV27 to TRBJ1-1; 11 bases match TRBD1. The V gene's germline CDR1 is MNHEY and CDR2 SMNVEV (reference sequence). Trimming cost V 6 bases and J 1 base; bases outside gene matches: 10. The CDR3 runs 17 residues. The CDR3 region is CASRARGTGGKNTEAFF. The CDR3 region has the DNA TGTGCCAGCAGAGCCCGGGGGACAGGGGGGAAGAACACTGAAGCTTTCTTT.

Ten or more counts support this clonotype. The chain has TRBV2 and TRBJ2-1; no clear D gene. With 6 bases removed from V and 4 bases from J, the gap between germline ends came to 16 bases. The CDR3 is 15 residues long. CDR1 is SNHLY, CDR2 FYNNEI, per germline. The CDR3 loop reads CASSDHKITYNEQFF. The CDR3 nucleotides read TGTGCCAGCAGCGACCACAAGATCACGTACAATGAGCAGTTCTTC.

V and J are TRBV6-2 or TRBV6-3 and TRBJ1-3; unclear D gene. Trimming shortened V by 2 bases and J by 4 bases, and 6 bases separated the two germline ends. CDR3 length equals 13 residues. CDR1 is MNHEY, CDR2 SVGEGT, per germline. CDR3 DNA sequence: TGTGCCAGCAGTTACGTCGCGGGAAACACCATATATTTT. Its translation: CASSYVAGNTIYF.

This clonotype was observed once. CDR3 sequence reads: CSAISIIAGGNTDTQYF. As DNA, the CDR3 is TGCAGTGCCATTTCCATCATAGCGGGAGGTAACACAGATACGCAGTATTTT. The chain has TRBV20-1 and TRBJ2-3, with TRBD2 matching over 10 bases. The trim removed 6 bases at V and 2 bases at J, leaving 14 bases unmatched. Germline assignment: CDR1 DFQATT and CDR2 SNEGSKA (reference sequence). There are 17 residues in the CDR3.

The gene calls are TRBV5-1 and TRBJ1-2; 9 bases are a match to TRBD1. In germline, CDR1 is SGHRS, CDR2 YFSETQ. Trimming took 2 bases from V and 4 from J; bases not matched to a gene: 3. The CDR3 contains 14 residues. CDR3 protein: CASSFTGGIYGYTF. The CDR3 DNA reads TGCGCCAGCAGCTTCACAGGGGGCATCTATGGCTACACCTTC.